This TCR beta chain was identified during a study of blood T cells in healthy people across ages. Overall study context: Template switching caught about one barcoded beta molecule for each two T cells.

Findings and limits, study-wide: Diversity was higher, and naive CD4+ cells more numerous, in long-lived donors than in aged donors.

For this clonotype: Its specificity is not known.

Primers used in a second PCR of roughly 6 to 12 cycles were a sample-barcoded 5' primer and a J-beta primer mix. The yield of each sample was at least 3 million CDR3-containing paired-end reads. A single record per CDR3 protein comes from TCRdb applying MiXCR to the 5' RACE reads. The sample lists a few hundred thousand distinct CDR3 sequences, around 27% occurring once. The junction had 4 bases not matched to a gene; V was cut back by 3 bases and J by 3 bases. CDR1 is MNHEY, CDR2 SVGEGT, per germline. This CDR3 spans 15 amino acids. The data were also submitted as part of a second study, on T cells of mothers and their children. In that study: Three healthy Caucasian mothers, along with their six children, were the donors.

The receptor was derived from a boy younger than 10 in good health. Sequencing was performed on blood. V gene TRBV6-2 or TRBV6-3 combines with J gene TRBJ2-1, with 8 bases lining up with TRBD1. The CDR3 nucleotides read TGTGCCAGCAGTTATGAACAGGGGGGCTACAATGAGCAGTTCTTC. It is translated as CASSYEQGGYNEQFF.